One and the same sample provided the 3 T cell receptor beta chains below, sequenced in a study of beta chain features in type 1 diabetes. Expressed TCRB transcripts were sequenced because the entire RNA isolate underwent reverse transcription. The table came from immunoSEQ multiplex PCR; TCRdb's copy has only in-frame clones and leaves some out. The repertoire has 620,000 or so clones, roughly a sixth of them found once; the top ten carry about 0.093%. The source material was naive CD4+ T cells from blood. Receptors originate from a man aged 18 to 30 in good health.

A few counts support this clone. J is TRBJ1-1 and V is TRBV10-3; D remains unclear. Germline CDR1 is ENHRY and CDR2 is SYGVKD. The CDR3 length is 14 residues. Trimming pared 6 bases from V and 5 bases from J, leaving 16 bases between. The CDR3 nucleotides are TGTGCCATCAGAGGGTCTTGGGGTGAGACTGAAGCTTTCTTT. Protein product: CAIRGSWGETEAFF.

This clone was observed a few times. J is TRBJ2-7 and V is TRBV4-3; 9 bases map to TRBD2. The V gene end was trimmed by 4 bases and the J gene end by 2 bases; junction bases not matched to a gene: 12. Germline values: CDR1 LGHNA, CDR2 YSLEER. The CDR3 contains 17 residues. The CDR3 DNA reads TGCGCCAGCAGCCGCGTCCCTTCTAGCGGGAAGACCTACGAGCAGTACTTC. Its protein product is CASSRVPSSGKTYEQYF.

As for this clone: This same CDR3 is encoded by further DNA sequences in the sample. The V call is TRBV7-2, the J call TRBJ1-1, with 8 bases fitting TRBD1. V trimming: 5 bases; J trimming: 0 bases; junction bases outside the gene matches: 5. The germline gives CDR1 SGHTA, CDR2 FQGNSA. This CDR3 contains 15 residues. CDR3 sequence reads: CASSPRTGMNTEAFF. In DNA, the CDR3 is TGTGCCAGCAGCCCCCGGACAGGGATGAACACTGAAGCTTTCTTT.